A single sample is the source of the 18 T cell receptor beta chains below, sequenced in a study of CD8+CD57+ T cells in acquired aplastic anemia. Researchers used genomic DNA as the template to profile TCR beta VDJ and CDR3. TCRdb passed the reads through MiXCR, listing each CDR3 protein once. The repertoire includes a few hundred thousand distinct CDR3 sequences, over 55% of them detected once, and less than 30% sits in the top ten. Material for sequencing was sorted CD4+, CD8+, or CD8+CD57+ T cells (not recorded which) from PBMCs. The receptor source for this set is a human donor in good health.

The chain recombines TRBV19 with TRBJ1-4, with 8 bases that match TRBD1. From germline, CDR1 is LNHDA and CDR2 SQIVND (reference sequence). Unmatched junction bases numbered 16, after V lost 6 bases and J lost 10 bases. This CDR3 spans 16 amino acids. CDR3 sequence: CASSPTRTGKRGKLFF. In DNA, the CDR3 is TGTGCCAGTAGCCCTACCCGGACAGGGAAGAGGGGAAAACTGTTTTTT.

This clonotype was picked up many times. V gene TRBV7-9 combines with J gene TRBJ2-3, with 8 bases aligning to TRBD2. Germline V gene data show CDR1 as SEHNR and CDR2 as FQNEAQ (reference sequence). V lost 4 bases, J lost 2 bases, and 5 bases stayed unmatched. This CDR3 has 15 residues. The CDR3 protein is CASSSTGLDTDTQYF. The CDR3 region has the DNA TGTGCCAGCAGCTCCACGGGACTAGACACAGATACGCAGTATTTT.

This chain uses TRBV27 with TRBJ2-1, with 10 bases that match TRBD2. CDR1 and CDR2 (germline): MNHEY, SMNVEV (reference sequence). The CDR3 runs 15 residues. V lost 2 bases to trimming and J lost 8 bases; unmatched junction nucleotides: 6. The CDR3 DNA follows: TGTGCCAGCAGTTTAGGGCTAGCGGGAGAATATGAGCAGTTCTTC. As protein: CASSLGLAGEYEQFF.

This clonotype has a single count. The rearrangement uses TRBV12-3 or TRBV12-4 and TRBJ1-3, with 8 positions matching TRBD1. The CDR3 contains 14 residues. After removal of 3 bases from V and 4 bases from J, the junction contained 2 bases not matched to a gene. The CDR3 is CASSFRGQGNTIYF. CDR3 nucleotides: TGTGCCAGCAGTTTCAGGGGGCAAGGAAACACCATATATTTT.

The chain uses TRBV20-1 and TRBJ2-5; 7 bases agree with TRBD2. The CDR3 has 12 amino acids. V shed 6 bases and J 7 bases; nucleotides not matched to a gene: 8. Germline V gene lookup returns CDR1 DFQATT and CDR2 SNEGSKA (reference sequence). CDR3 protein: CSAPGGGGTQYF. Here the CDR3 DNA reads TGCAGTGCCCCTGGGGGGGGGGGGACCCAGTACTTC.

The chain has TRBV10-3 and TRBJ2-7, with D possibly TRBD1 on 6 matching bases. Germline CDR1 reads ENHRY; CDR2 reads SYGVKD. Trimming cost V 10 bases and J 2 bases, with 24 bases left between them. CDR3 size: 16 residues. Written as DNA, the CDR3 is TGTGCCAGCAGAACCACCGACAGGACGGAAACCTACGAGCAGTACTTC. It specifies CASRTTDRTETYEQYF.

The chain uses TRBV14 and TRBJ1-4; D remains ambiguous. The length of the CDR3 is 13 residues. V lost 1 base, J lost 7 bases, and 7 bases lay in between. From germline, CDR1 is SGHDN and CDR2 FVKESK. The CDR3 here is CASSQGRGEKLFF. DNA for the CDR3: TGTGCCAGCAGCCAAGGCCGCGGTGAAAAACTGTTTTTT.

This clonotype was seen ten or more times. The rearrangement uses TRBV12-3 or TRBV12-4 and TRBJ1-1; D gene uncertain. This CDR3 has 11 amino acids. V gave up 6 bases and J gave up 2 bases, with 4 bases separating them. The CDR3 loop is CASSRNTEAFF. In DNA, the CDR3 is TGTGCCAGCAGCCGAAACACTGAAGCTTTCTTT.

The rearrangement links TRBV6-5 to TRBJ1-5; no definite D call. Germline lookup yields CDR1 MNHEY and CDR2 SVGAGI. The CDR3 sequence is 15 residues long. V was clipped by 2 bases and J by 2 bases, with 10 bases between them. CDR3 in amino acids: CASSYGDPGNQPQHF. CDR3 nucleotide sequence: TGTGCCAGCAGTTACGGTGACCCTGGCAATCAGCCCCAGCATTTT.

This rearrangement joins TRBV7-9 to TRBJ2-7; TRBD1 matches 7 bases. This CDR3 is built from 14 residues. The ends lost 5 bases at V and 3 bases at J; junction bases unmatched: 7. Germline V gene sequence: CDR1 SEHNR, CDR2 FQNEAQ (reference sequence). In nucleotides, the CDR3 is TGTGCCAGCAGCGCCTGGGACAGTATCTACGAGCAGTACTTC. Translating gives CASSAWDSIYEQYF.

Concerning this clonotype itself: A read error may explain this, as a much larger clone is one base away. V is TRBV19 and J is TRBJ1-1; a weak D match, TRBD1 (6 bases). Germline CDR1 LNHDA, CDR2 SQIVND (reference sequence). CDR3 size: 15 residues. The CDR3 here is CASMAVGAVFTGAFF. The CDR3 DNA follows: TGTGCCAGTATGGCGGTGGGGGCGGTTTTCACTGGAGCTTTCTTT.

A remark on this clonotype: A much larger clone sits a single nucleotide away, making a read error possible. The rearrangement joins TRBV28 to TRBJ1-4; TRBD1 aligns across 7 bases. The V and J ends lost 6 bases and 7 bases, in that order; junction bases with no gene match: 11. CDR1 MDHEN and CDR2 SYDVKM come from the germline V gene. The CDR3 extends over 15 amino acids. The DNA of the CDR3 is TGTGCCAGCAGCATCCACAGGGGATCGGTTGAAAAACTGTTTTTT. Translating gives CASSIHRGSVEKLFF.

The V call is TRBV6-4, the J call TRBJ2-3, with 11 nucleotides matching TRBD1. Germline values: CDR1 MRHNA, CDR2 SNTAGT. V lost 2 bases and J lost 4; bases outside the gene matches: 5. The length of the CDR3 is 16 residues. CDR3 in amino acids: CASSDQGQGGADTQYF. In DNA form, the CDR3 reads TGTGCCAGCAGTGACCAGGGACAGGGGGGTGCAGATACGCAGTATTTT.

In DNA, the CDR3 is TGTGCCATCAGTGAGACCCGGACAGGGTTCGAGAATCAGCCCCAGCATTTT. Protein: CAISETRTGFENQPQHF. The genes are TRBV10-3 and TRBJ1-5; 8 bases match TRBD1. The CDR3 contains 17 residues. CDR1 and CDR2 from the germline V gene are ENHRY and SYGVKD. J gave up 4 bases and V 2 bases, and 10 bases lay outside the gene matches.

This clonotype has a count of ten or more. The chain combines TRBV20-1 with TRBJ2-3; 9 nucleotides agree with TRBD2. The CDR3 covers 16 residues. Trimming removed 8 bases from V and 3 bases from J; junction bases left unmatched: 15. Per germline, CDR1 DFQATT and CDR2 SNEGSKA (reference sequence). This chain's CDR3 is CSTPGSSGTLTDTQYF. CDR3 DNA: TGCAGTACCCCCGGCTCTAGCGGGACTCTTACAGATACGCAGTATTTT.

The V call is TRBV12-3 or TRBV12-4, the J call TRBJ2-2; D not certain. The CDR3 covers 14 residues. The V and J ends lost 6 bases and 1 base respectively, with 9 bases between them. CDR3 coding DNA: TGTGCCAGCAGCCTACGCGGGAACACCGGGGAGCTGTTTTTT. It yields the protein CASSLRGNTGELFF.

The chain joins TRBV2 to TRBJ2-1; 10 nucleotides line up with TRBD2. Germline V gene data show CDR1 as SNHLY and CDR2 as FYNNEI. The junction had 17 bases not matched to a gene; V was cut back by 6 bases and J by 9 bases. The CDR3 consists of 17 residues. CDR3 DNA sequence: TGTGCCAGCAGGGGCAGCGGGGGGGCCGATGGGAATACTGAGCAGTTCTTC. Protein: CASRGSGGADGNTEQFF.

This chain links TRBV20-1 with TRBJ2-7; 9 bases match TRBD2. V trimming: 7 bases; J trimming: 0 bases; junction bases outside the gene matches: 19. The CDR3 is 18 residues long. Germline-derived CDR1 and CDR2 are DFQATT and SNEGSKA (reference sequence). The CDR3 bases are TGCAGTGTTAGTGATTTTACGGGGGCGGGAGGGGACTCCTACGAGCAGTACTTC. Amino acid sequence: CSVSDFTGAGGDSYEQYF.